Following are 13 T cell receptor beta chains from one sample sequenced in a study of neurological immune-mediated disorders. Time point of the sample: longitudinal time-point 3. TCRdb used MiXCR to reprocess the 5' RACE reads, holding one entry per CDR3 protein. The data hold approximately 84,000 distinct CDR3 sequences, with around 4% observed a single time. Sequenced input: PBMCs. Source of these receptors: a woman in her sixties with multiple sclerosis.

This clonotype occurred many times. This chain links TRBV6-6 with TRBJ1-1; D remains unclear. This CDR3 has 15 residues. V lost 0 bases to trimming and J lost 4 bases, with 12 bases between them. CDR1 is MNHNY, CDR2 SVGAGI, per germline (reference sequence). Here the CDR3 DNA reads TGTGCCAGCAGTTACTCTGGGCAGGCCGGCACTGAAGCTTTCTTT. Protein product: CASSYSGQAGTEAFF.

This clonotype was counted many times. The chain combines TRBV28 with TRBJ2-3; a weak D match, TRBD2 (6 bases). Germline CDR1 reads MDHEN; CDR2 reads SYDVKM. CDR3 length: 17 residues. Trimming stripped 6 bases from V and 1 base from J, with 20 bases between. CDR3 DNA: TGTGCCAGCAGCACCCTCGGGGCGGGGATGCGCACAGATACGCAGTATTTT. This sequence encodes CASSTLGAGMRTDTQYF.

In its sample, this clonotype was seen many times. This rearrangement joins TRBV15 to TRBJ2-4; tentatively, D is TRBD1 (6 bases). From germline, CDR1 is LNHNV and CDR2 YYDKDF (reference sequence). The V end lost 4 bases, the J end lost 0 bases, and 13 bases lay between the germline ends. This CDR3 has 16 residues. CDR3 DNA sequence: TGTGCCACCAGCACCTGGACAGCGACAGCCAAAAACATTCAGTACTTC. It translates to CATSTWTATAKNIQYF.

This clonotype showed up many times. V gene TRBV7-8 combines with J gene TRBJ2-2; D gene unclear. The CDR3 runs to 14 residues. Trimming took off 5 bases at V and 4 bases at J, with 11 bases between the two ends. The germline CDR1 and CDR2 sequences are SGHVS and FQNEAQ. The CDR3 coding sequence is TGTGCCAGCAGCGCCTCGTCCCTCACCGGGGAGCTGTTTTTT. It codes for CASSASSLTGELFF.

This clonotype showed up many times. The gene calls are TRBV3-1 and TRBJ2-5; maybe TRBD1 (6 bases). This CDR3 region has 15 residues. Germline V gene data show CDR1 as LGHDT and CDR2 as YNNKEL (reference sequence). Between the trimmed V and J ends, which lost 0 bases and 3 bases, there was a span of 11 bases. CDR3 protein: CASSQDPGTKETQYF. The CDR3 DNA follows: TGTGCCAGCAGCCAAGATCCCGGGACAAAAGAGACCCAGTACTTC.

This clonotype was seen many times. CDR3 bases: TGTGCCAGCAGCCCCGGGACTAGCGGGGGGGAGCAGTTCTTC. Amino acids: CASSPGTSGGEQFF. The V call is TRBV5-6, the J call TRBJ2-1; 15 nucleotides align to TRBD2. This CDR3 has 14 residues. Per the germline V gene, CDR1 is SGHDT and CDR2 is YYEEEE. V lost 4 bases and J lost 10; bases outside the gene matches: 3.

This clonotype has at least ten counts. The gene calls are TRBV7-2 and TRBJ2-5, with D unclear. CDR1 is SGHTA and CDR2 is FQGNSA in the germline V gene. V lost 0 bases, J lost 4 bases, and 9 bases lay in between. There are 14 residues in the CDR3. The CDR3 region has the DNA TGTGCCAGCAGCTTAGCAGGGATGGGAGAGACCCAGTACTTC. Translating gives CASSLAGMGETQYF. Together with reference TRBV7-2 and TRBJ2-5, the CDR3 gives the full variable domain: GAGVSQSPSNKVTEKGKDVELRCDPISGHTALYWYRQSLGQGLEFLIYFQGNSAPDKSGLPSDRFSAERTGGSVSTLTIQRTQQEDSAVYLCASSLAGMGETQYFGPGTRLLVL.

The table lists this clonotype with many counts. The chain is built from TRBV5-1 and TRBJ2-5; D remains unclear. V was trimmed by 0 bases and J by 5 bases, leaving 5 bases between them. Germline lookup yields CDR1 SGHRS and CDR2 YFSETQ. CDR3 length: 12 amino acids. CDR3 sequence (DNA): TGCGCCAGCAGCTTGGCCAGCGAGACCCAGTACTTC. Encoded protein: CASSLASETQYF.

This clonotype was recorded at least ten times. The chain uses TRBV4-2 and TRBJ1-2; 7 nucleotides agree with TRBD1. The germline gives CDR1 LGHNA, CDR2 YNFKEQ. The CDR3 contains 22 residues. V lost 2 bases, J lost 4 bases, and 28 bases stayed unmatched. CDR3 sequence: CASSQFVGGGLRSGGNSYGYTF. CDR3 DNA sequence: TGTGCCAGCAGCCAATTCGTGGGAGGGGGCCTACGATCGGGTGGTAACTCCTATGGCTACACCTTC.

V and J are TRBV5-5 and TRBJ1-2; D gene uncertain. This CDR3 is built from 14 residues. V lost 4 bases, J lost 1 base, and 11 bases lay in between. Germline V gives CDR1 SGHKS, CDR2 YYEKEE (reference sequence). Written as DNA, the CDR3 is TGTGCCAGCAGCGTGGACCACAGTAACTATGGCTACACCTTC. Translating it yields CASSVDHSNYGYTF.

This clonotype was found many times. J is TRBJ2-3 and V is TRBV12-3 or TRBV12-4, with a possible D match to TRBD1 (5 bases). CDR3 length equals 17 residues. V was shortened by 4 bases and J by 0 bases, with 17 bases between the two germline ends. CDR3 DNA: TGTGCCAGCAGTTACGGACGGAGACAGAGAAGCACAGATACGCAGTATTTT. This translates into CASSYGRRQRSTDTQYF.

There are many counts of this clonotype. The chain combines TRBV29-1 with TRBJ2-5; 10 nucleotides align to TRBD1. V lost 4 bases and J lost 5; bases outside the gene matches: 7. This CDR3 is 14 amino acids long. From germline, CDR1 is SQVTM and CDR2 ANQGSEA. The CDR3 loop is CSVGDRGRLETQYF. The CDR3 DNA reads TGCAGCGTTGGTGACAGGGGGCGCTTGGAGACCCAGTACTTC.

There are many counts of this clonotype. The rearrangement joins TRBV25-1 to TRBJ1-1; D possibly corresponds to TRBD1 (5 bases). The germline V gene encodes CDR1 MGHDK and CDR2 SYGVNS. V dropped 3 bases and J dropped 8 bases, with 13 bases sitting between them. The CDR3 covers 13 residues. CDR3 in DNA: TGTGCCAGCAGTGAGCTAGGGCAGGGAGAAGCTTTCTTT. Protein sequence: CASSELGQGEAFF.